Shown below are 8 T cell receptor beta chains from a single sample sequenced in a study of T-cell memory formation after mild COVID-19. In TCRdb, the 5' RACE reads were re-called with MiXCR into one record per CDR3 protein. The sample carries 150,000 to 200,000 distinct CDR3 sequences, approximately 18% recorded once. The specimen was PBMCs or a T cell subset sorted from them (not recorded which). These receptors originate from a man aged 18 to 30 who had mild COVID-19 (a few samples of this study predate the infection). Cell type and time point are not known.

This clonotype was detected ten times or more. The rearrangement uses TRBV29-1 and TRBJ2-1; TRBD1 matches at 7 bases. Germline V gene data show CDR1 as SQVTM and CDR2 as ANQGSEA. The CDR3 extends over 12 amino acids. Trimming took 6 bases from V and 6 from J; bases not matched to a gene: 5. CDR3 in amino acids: CSVQGVINEQFF. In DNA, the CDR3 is TGCAGCGTGCAGGGGGTTATCAATGAGCAGTTCTTC.

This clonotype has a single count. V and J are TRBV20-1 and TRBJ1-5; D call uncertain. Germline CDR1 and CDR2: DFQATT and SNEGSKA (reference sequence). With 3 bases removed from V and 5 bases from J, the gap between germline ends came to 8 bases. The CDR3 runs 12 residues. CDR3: CSASPGDQPQHF. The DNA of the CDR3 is TGCAGTGCTAGTCCAGGCGATCAGCCCCAGCATTTT.

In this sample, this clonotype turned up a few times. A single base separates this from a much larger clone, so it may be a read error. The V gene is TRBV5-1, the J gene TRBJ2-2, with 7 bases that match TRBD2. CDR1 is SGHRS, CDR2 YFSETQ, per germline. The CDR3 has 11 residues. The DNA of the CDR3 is TGCGCCAGCACCGACAGCGGGGAGCTGATTTTT. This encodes CASTDSGELIF.

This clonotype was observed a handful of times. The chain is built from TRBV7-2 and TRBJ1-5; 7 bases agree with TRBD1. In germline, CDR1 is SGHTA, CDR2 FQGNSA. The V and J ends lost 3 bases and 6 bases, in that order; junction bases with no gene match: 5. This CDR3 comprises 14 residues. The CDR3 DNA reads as TGTGCCAGCAGCTTGAGGGGGCGGGGTCAGCCCCAGCATTTT. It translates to CASSLRGRGQPQHF.

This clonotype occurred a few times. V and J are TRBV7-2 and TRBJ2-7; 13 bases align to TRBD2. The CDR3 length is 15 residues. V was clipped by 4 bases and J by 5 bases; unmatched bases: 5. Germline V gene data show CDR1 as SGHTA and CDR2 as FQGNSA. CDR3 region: CASSSTSGGAHEQYF. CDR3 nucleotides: TGTGCCAGCAGCTCCACTAGCGGGGGGGCCCACGAGCAGTACTTC.

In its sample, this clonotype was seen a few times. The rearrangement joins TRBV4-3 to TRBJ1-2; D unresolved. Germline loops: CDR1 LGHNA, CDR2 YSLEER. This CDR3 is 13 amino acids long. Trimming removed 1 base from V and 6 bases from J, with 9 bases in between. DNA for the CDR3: TGCGCCAGCAGCCAAGGGGGTGGCCATGGCTACACCTTC. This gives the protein CASSQGGGHGYTF.

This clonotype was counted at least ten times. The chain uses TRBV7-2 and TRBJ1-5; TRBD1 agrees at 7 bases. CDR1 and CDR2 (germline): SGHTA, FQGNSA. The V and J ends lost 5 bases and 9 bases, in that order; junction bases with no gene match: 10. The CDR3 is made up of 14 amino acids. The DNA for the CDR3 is TGTGCCAGCAGCCTCGAGGGGGCGAGGCGGCCCCAGCATTTT. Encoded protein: CASSLEGARRPQHF.

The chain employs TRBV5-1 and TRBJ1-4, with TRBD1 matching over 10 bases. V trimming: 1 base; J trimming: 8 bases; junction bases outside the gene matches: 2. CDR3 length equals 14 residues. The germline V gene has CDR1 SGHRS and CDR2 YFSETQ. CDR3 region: CASSLWGQGEKLFF. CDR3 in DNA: TGCGCCAGCAGCTTGTGGGGACAGGGGGAAAAACTGTTTTTT.